The 24 T cell receptor beta chains reported below all come from one sample, sequenced in a study of molecular identifiers for immune sequencing clone quantification. MiXCR, applied by TCRdb to the PCR reads, yields one record per CDR3 protein. The data contain about half a million distinct CDR3 sequences, 20% to 25% of them seen just once; the ten biggest clones take up about 0.78%. Sequenced input: naive CD8+ T cells from blood, with Jurkat cell RNA spiked in. Subset noted: FACS-sorted CD8+CD4-CCR7+CD45RA+ naive T cells. These receptors all come from a human donor in good health. Some libraries in this study had Jurkat cell RNA spiked in.

V gene TRBV27 combines with J gene TRBJ2-1; 9 nucleotides align to TRBD2. This CDR3 spans 15 amino acids. CDR1 and CDR2 from the germline V gene are MNHEY and SMNVEV (reference sequence). V lost 5 bases, J lost 8 bases, and 10 bases stayed unmatched. CDR3 residues: CASSPNPSGEDEQFF. In nucleotides, the CDR3 is TGTGCCAGCAGTCCCAACCCTAGCGGGGAGGATGAGCAGTTCTTC.

This clonotype appeared a few times. The chain combines TRBV6-2 or TRBV6-3 with TRBJ2-7; TRBD2 might be the D (6 bases). CDR1 is MNHEY and CDR2 is SVGEGT in the germline V gene. The ends were cut back, 6 bases at V and 3 bases at J, with 15 bases in the middle. The CDR3 runs to 14 residues. The CDR3 spells CASRSLATYYEQYF. The DNA of the CDR3 is TGTGCCAGCAGGTCTCTAGCGACCTACTACGAGCAGTACTTC.

This clonotype was recorded a few times. CDR3 sequence (DNA): TGTGCTAGCGGGGCTCCGGGGGGCTCCTACAATGAGCAGTTCTTC. Protein product: CASGAPGGSYNEQFF. This chain links TRBV7-7 with TRBJ2-1, with 8 bases that match TRBD2. The germline gives CDR1 SSHAT, CDR2 FNYEAQ (reference sequence). The CDR3 extends over 15 amino acids.

This clonotype was observed many times. The J gene is TRBJ1-6, the V gene TRBV20-1; no reliable D call. The CDR3 length is 15 residues. V lost 2 bases, J lost 8 bases, and 16 bases lay in between. Looked up from germline, CDR1 is DFQATT and CDR2 is SNEGSKA (reference sequence). CDR3 bases: TGCAGTGCTAGACCAGGCCCGCGCGGCTATTCACCCCTCCACTTT. Translating it yields CSARPGPRGYSPLHF.

This chain joins TRBV24-1 and TRBJ2-3; D might be TRBD1 (6 bases). The germline V gene encodes CDR1 KGHDR and CDR2 SFDVKD. The CDR3 is made up of 14 amino acids. Deletions cut 7 bases from V and 4 bases from J, with 14 bases between. The DNA for the CDR3 is TGTGCCACCAGCCTACGGGCAGGGGCAGATACGCAGTATTTT. Translation gives CATSLRAGADTQYF.

Details on this clonotype: One end of the junction varies from germline; a read error may be responsible. This chain uses TRBV7-9 with TRBJ2-1; no reliable D call. The CDR3 is 13 amino acids. Germline loops: CDR1 SEHNR, CDR2 FQNEAQ (reference sequence). The CDR3 reads CANSQGVVDEQFF. CDR3 DNA: TGTGCCAACAGCCAAGGAGTCGTAGATGAGCAGTTCTTC.

This clonotype was detected a few times. The rearrangement uses TRBV6-2 or TRBV6-3 and TRBJ2-5; 7 positions agree with TRBD1. J gave up 0 bases and V 5 bases, and 3 bases lay outside the gene matches. This CDR3 comprises 14 residues. CDR1 and CDR2 from the germline V gene are MNHEY and SVGEGT. CDR3 sequence: CASSMGQYQETQYF. In DNA, the CDR3 is TGTGCCAGCAGTATGGGACAGTACCAAGAGACCCAGTACTTC.

This clonotype was picked up one time. A junction boundary mismatches the germline segment, possibly from a read error. V gene TRBV6-2 or TRBV6-3 combines with J gene TRBJ1-2, with D hard to call. This CDR3 spans 12 amino acids. CDR1 MNHEY and CDR2 SVGEGT come from the germline V gene. CDR3 nucleotides: TGTGCCAGCGGGAGAGGAAACTGTGGCTACACCTTC. Encoded protein: CASGRGNCGYTF.

This clonotype was recorded at least ten times. The rearrangement joins TRBV20-1 to TRBJ1-1; TRBD1 agrees at 7 bases. Germline assignment: CDR1 DFQATT and CDR2 SNEGSKA (reference sequence). The CDR3 is 16 amino acids. V lost 0 bases to trimming and J lost 4 bases; unmatched junction nucleotides: 11. This CDR3 reads CSARDFTGQGGTEAFF. The CDR3 DNA reads as TGCAGTGCTAGAGATTTCACAGGTCAGGGGGGCACTGAAGCTTTCTTT.

The chain couples TRBV11-2 to TRBJ2-7; unclear D gene. V lost 5 bases and J lost 0, with 17 bases in between. The CDR3 covers 16 residues. Germline CDR1 is SGHAT and CDR2 is FQNNGV. CDR3 region: CASSPMGLPISYEQYF. CDR3 in DNA: TGTGCCAGCAGCCCGATGGGTTTACCTATCTCCTACGAGCAGTACTTC.

This clonotype was seen repeatedly, ten times or more. V gene TRBV5-1 combines with J gene TRBJ2-7; the match to TRBD1 covers 9 bases. V shed 0 bases and J 0 bases; nucleotides not matched to a gene: 4. The CDR3 length is 16 residues. Germline V gives CDR1 SGHRS, CDR2 YFSETQ. For the CDR3, the DNA is TGCGCCAGCAGCTTGGAGGGGACAGGGAGCTCCTACGAGCAGTACTTC. Protein product: CASSLEGTGSSYEQYF.

This clonotype was found many times. V and J are TRBV5-6 and TRBJ2-3; weak D call: TRBD1 (6 bases). The CDR3 consists of 13 residues. The germline V and J ends were trimmed by 5 bases and 3 bases, with 10 bases remaining between them. Germline assignment: CDR1 SGHDT and CDR2 YYEEEE. The CDR3, as DNA: TGTGCCAGCAGGGGCAGGGGAACAGATACGCAGTATTTT. Its translation is CASRGRGTDTQYF.

This chain links TRBV11-2 with TRBJ2-2; D may be TRBD2 (5 bases). Germline CDR1 is SGHAT and CDR2 is FQNNGV. V lost 7 bases to trimming and J lost 1 base, with 19 bases between them. The CDR3 covers 17 residues. The CDR3 nucleotides read TGTGCCAGCATCCCAAATTGGTGGGGAGAGAACACCGGGGAGCTGTTTTTT. It codes for CASIPNWWGENTGELFF.

As regards this clonotype: Since a much larger clone is just one base distant, this may be a read error. V gene TRBV7-6 combines with J gene TRBJ2-2, with D perhaps matching TRBD1 (5 bases). Germline CDR1 is SGHVS and CDR2 is FNYEAQ. This CDR3 spans 14 amino acids. CDR3: CAGSSLGPTGELFF. The CDR3 coding sequence is TGTGCCGGCAGCTCCTTGGGGCCCACCGGGGAGCTGTTTTTT.

Points on this clonotype: A junction end diverges from the germline sequence, so it may reflect a read error. The chain combines TRBV3-1 with TRBJ2-1; D tentatively fits TRBD1 or TRBD2 (7 bases each). CDR1 and CDR2 (germline): LGHDT, YNNKEL (reference sequence). This CDR3 spans 16 amino acids. CDR3 amino acids: CASSQDTGLGGNEQSF. For the CDR3, the DNA is TGTGCCAGCAGCCAAGATACAGGACTAGGGGGCAATGAGCAGTCCTTC.

This chain connects TRBV6-5 to TRBJ2-5, with 7 bases fitting TRBD1. CDR3 length equals 17 residues. V lost 2 bases to trimming and J lost 0 bases; unmatched junction nucleotides: 9. Per the germline V gene, CDR1 is MNHEY and CDR2 is SVGAGI. DNA for the CDR3: TGTGCCAGCAGTTACAGGGGAAGACAGGGTAACCAAGAGACCCAGTACTTC. It specifies CASSYRGRQGNQETQYF.

This clonotype was counted only a few times. This chain connects TRBV7-3 to TRBJ2-1, with D possibly TRBD2 on 6 matching bases. V was pared by 5 bases and J by 0 bases, with 17 bases between. The V gene's germline CDR1 is SGHTA and CDR2 FQGTGA. The CDR3 is 17 residues long. This CDR3 reads CASSQKVAENSYNEQFF. The CDR3 nucleotides are TGTGCCAGCAGCCAAAAGGTAGCGGAAAACTCCTACAATGAGCAGTTCTTC.

This clonotype was seen ten or more times. The CDR3 spells CASSLRGGATDTQYF. The CDR3 nucleotides are TGTGCCAGCAGCTTACGAGGCGGGGCCACAGATACGCAGTATTTT. V gene TRBV7-9 combines with J gene TRBJ2-3, with D tentatively TRBD2 (6 bases). This CDR3 is 15 amino acids long. The ends were cut back, 2 bases at V and 2 bases at J, with 11 bases in the middle. The germline CDR1 and CDR2 sequences are SEHNR and FQNEAQ (reference sequence).

This clonotype was detected only a few times. The chain links TRBV19 to TRBJ2-5; D tentatively fits TRBD1 or TRBD2 (6 bases each). Germline CDR1 and CDR2: LNHDA and SQIVND (reference sequence). Trimming took 2 bases from V and 2 from J, leaving 12 bases between them. The CDR3 has 15 residues. In nucleotides, the CDR3 is TGTGCCAGTAGTATAAACGGGGGCGTTCAAGAGACCCAGTACTTC. Translating it yields CASSINGGVQETQYF.

The chain combines TRBV2 with TRBJ2-5; D might be TRBD1 or TRBD2, each matching 5 bases. Trimming stripped 7 bases from V and 4 bases from J, with 19 bases between. This CDR3 comprises 15 residues. CDR1 and CDR2 from the germline V gene are SNHLY and FYNNEI. The CDR3 spells CASIYGTANTETQYF. The CDR3 DNA follows: TGTGCCAGCATCTACGGGACGGCTAATACAGAGACCCAGTACTTC.

The chain recombines TRBV10-3 with TRBJ2-3, with TRBD2 identical over 8 bases. Germline CDR1 is ENHRY and CDR2 is SYGVKD. V was pared by 7 bases and J by 5 bases, with 11 bases of the junction left unmatched. The CDR3 sequence is 15 residues long. CDR3 sequence reads: CAIKAPGLVVDTQYF. The CDR3 coding sequence is TGTGCCATCAAGGCTCCGGGACTAGTAGTAGATACGCAGTATTTT.

In the case of this clonotype: A much larger clone lies a single base off, so this may be a read error. The rearrangement joins TRBV7-2 to TRBJ1-6; D gene uncertain. From germline, CDR1 is SGHTA and CDR2 FQGNSA. The CDR3 covers 15 residues. The CDR3 bases are TGTGCCATTGGGGAGCCTTTGTCCTGTAATTCACCCCTCCACTTT. Its protein product is CAIGEPLSCNSPLHF.

There are many counts of this clonotype. The rearrangement uses TRBV7-2 and TRBJ1-5; TRBD1 is a possible D gene (6 bases). Trimming removed 4 bases at V and 3 bases at J, with 13 bases between. CDR1 and CDR2 from the germline V gene are SGHTA and FQGNSA. The CDR3 runs to 15 residues. As DNA, the CDR3 is TGTGCCAGCAGCTCCATGGACAGCTACAATCAGCCCCAGCATTTT. This sequence encodes CASSSMDSYNQPQHF.

This clonotype turned up a few times. The CDR3 DNA reads as TGTGCCAGCAGTTTAATGTTTGACACCGGTGAAGCTTTCTTT. This encodes CASSLMFDTGEAFF. The V call is TRBV27, the J call TRBJ1-1; D gene ambiguous. The CDR3 runs to 14 residues. CDR1 is MNHEY, CDR2 SMNVEV, per germline (reference sequence). The V end was cut by 2 bases, the J end by 7 bases, with 14 bases between.